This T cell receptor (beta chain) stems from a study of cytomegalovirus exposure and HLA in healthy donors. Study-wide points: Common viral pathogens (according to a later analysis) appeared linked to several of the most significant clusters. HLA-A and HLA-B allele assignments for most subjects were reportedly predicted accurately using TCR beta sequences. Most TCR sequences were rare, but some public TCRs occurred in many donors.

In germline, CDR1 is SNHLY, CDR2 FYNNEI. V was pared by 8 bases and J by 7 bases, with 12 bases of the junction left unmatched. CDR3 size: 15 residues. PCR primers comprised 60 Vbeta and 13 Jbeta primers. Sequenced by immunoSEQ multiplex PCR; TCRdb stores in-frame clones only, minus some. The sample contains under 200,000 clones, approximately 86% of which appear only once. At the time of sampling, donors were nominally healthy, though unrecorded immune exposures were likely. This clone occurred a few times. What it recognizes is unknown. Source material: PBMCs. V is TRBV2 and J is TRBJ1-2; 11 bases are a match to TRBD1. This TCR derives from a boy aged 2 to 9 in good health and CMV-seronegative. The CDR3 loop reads CASVSDGQGAGGYTF. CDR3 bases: TGTGCCAGCGTGTCGGATGGACAGGGGGCAGGTGGCTACACCTTC. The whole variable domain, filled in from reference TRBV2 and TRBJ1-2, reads EPEVTQTPSHQVTQMGQEVILRCVPISNHLYFYWYRQILGQKVEFLVSFYNNEISEKSEIFDDQFSVERPDGSNFTLKIRSTKLEDSAMYFCASVSDGQGAGGYTFGSGTRLTVV.